This T cell receptor (beta chain) was recorded in a study of cytomegalovirus exposure and HLA in healthy donors listed by TCRdb under 2017. For the study in its entirety: An earlier analysis of under 600 of the donors reported more than 250 Gb of sequence data and around 120 million unique TCR beta sequences from 150 million to 200 million T cells. Roughly 300 gigabases of sequencing data and 70 million to 85 million unique TCR sequences were included in an early release covering roughly 600 HLA-typed donors. Of the 398 genotyped donors, approximately 83% fell in the genetic ancestry cluster associated with self-reported Caucasian donors. The aim of the study was to test whether cataloging public T cell receptors could identify signatures of past pathogen exposure. Using immunosequencing, the study profiled T cell repertoires from around 680 subjects and related those repertoires to cytomegalovirus serostatus. In addition to the first cohort of 666 subjects, a separate validation cohort of over 90 different subjects was used. To predict cytomegalovirus infection status, the study combined high-throughput TCR immunosequencing, statistical association of individual TCRs with disease status, and machine learning. In a later analysis, previously published TCR beta repertoires from about 640 donors were re-analyzed and high-resolution HLA genotyping was added so that TCR occurrence patterns could be studied. The later analysis used no new phenotypic data to find candidate immune exposures, relying instead on TCR beta sequences and their occurrence across donors. In an earlier analysis of around 540 of the donors, high-throughput TCR beta sequencing was used to judge whether each TCR beta V gene segment behaved as functional or pseudogenic. Alongside the repertoire data, information on donor age, sex, ethnicity and CMV serostatus was compiled. Genome-wide SNP genotypes for about 55% of the roughly 670 donors were used in a later genetic analysis, which treated that subset as a discovery cohort. Every discovery cohort repertoire had been produced on one sequencing platform. HLA typing covered class I and class II loci at four-digit resolution. Typing coverage varied by locus: roughly 620-640 donors for A, B, C, DRB1 and DQB1; roughly 560 for DQA1; 606 for DPA1; roughly 450 for DPB1. Because of strong linkage in the cohort, roughly five DR-DQ haplotypes were treated as single units for association and clustering. On average, roughly 250,000 unique TCR beta nucleotide sequences were sequenced per donor among fewer than 500 genotyped donors of the cohort, with roughly 20% of those sequences being non-productive.

Library construction relied on the immunoSEQ multiplex PCR assay. A mixture of 60 forward primers for TCR Vbeta segments and 13 reverse primers for TCR Jbeta segments was used in the multiplex PCR. A multiplex PCR assay on genomic DNA amplified the CDR3 region of rearranged TCR beta genes. On the Illumina HiSeq System, the amplified TCR beta libraries were sequenced as 87-base-pair reads. On the study's bioinformatics: A later analysis counted about 82 million unique TCR beta chains across the 500 to 850 repertoires, and about 10 million of these chains were shared by at least two donors. Raw reads were error-corrected and collapsed into unique sequences by a nearest-neighbor algorithm in which closely related sequences were merged to remove PCR and sequencing errors. To assign V, D and J gene segments, CDR3 sequences were aligned to IMGT reference sequences. Each retained sequence needed at least a six-nucleotide match to both a V gene segment and a J gene segment. A rearrangement was called productive if the CDR3 had no stop codons and remained in frame with V and J, and every other rearrangement was called non-productive. CDR3 was defined by IMGT convention, running from the second conserved V-encoded cysteine to the conserved J-encoded phenylalanine. The earlier analysis of roughly 590 of the donors excluded sequences that lacked an unambiguous match to a single V gene segment. In an earlier analysis of some 590 of the donors, a V segment was called functional when productive rearrangements were above 56.7%, and segregating when the standard deviation between donors exceeded 5%. A statistical classification framework was developed to diagnose cytomegalovirus status using the catalog of TCR beta chain sequences. In a later analysis, V and J genes were assigned by comparing TCR nucleotide sequences against IMGT/GENE-DB human TR gene sequences. The TCRdist pipeline was used in a later analysis to assign CDR3 sequences and most-parsimonious VDJ recombination scenarios. In a later analysis, each TCR beta chain was defined by its CDR3 amino acid sequence together with its V-gene family, and reads lacking a unique V-gene family were excluded. As a way to deal with suspected cross-contamination and a sequencing artifact, a later analysis dropped 450 to 600 nucleotide sequences that were highly shared and had low generation probability. For each public chain, a later analysis derived a clonal expansion index from normalized ranks of inferred template counts within each repertoire. In a later analysis, generation probabilities were computed using a VDJ recombination model fitted to out-of-frame rearrangements, and the results were checked against IGoR. Hypergeometric tests were used in a later analysis to score TCR-TCR, TCR-HLA and TCR-CMV co-occurrence, with a repertoire-size bias correction applied to the TCR pairs. To estimate false discovery rates, a later analysis permuted the HLA or CMV assignments 20 times. In a later analysis, co-occurring TCRs were grouped with DBSCAN, and TCRdist sequence similarity was added when clustering was performed within HLA-allele-positive subsets. Repertoires with fewer than 30,000 or more than 120,000 public chains, plus five repertoires with anomalous nucleotide sharing, were excluded from co-occurrence clustering. Not all clones reach the TCRdb copy of this immuneACCESS table, which keeps in-frame sequences only. Checked studies attribute under half of the gap to unresolved V genes and leave the rest unexplained. That table furnishes V, J and clone size, whereas the DNA furnished D and trimming. The sample table records about 190,000 clones. The ten largest clones capture 6.5% of the sample.

Study-level results and caveats: Because HLA typing was unavailable for some donors at each locus, only the typed subset was used in association tests. An association between a missense DCLRE1C variant and V-gene and J-gene trimming of TCR beta chains was found in a later genetic analysis and replicated in an independent cohort. A later analysis found that TCR association rates varied across HLA loci, with DRB1 alleles showing the most associated TCRs and HLA-C alleles the fewest. Most CMV-associated TCR beta chains appeared to be HLA-restricted in a later analysis, and the HLA associations seemed to be driven largely by CMV exposure. Cytomegalovirus status was reported to be diagnosed by the classifier with high specificity and sensitivity in both the original and validation cohorts. While some public TCRs were present in many individuals, most TCR sequences turned up only very rarely across donors. A total of around 150 TCR beta chains were listed by the study as associated with cytomegalovirus. An earlier analysis of approximately 590 of the donors showed that most TCR beta V segments appeared in productive rearrangements either about 90% or about 30% of the time, which broadly matched IMGT annotations. The only immune exposure information available for the cohort was CMV serostatus. Linkage disequilibrium might explain the correlated functional status among segregating V segments, but an unknown experimental factor could not be excluded. According to the authors, the approach could potentially be generalized to other disease states and immunological phenotypes. The sequencing pipeline was judged likely to have produced a cluster of highly shared sequence variants as a technical artifact. In a later analysis, several top co-occurrence clusters were reported to appear linked to parvovirus B19, influenza, CMV and Epstein-Barr virus. The cohort was sequenced for TCR beta chains only, and without alpha or paired-chain data the features that could be detected were limited. In a later analysis, HLA-associated TCR beta chains were found to be more clonally expanded and to have lower generation probabilities than equally common non-associated chains. Sequencing depth was assumed to be roughly uniform across donors in the presence/absence analyses, though that assumption may not hold. In a later genetic analysis, fewer N-insertions in productive TCRs were reported among donors in an Asian-associated ancestry cluster than the roughly 700-donor mean. Because counts were too low, about 15 rarely observed V segments, including chromosome 9 orphons, were left out of the earlier analysis of approximately 500 of the donors. Strong co-occurrence of HLA alleles, especially DR and DQ, made assigning TCR associations to individual alleles difficult. Some IMGT-functional V segments, including TRBV6-2 and TRBV6-3, could not be distinguished by the 87-base-pair reads and were therefore excluded. A later analysis associated about 17,000 TCR beta sequences with specific HLA alleles at a false discovery rate of 0.05. A further reported finding was that TCR beta sequences accurately predicted the HLA-A and HLA-B alleles for most subjects in the first cohort. In vitro tests confirmed that a few of the cytomegalovirus-associated TCR beta chains recognize cytomegalovirus antigens.

In total, around 600 healthy bone marrow donors made up the cohort. At the time of sampling, every cohort member was nominally healthy, though immune exposures that went unrecorded were likely present. The donor tested CMV seronegative and was one of the 352 seronegative cohort members. Each donor provided a peripheral blood sample, and peripheral blood mononuclear cells were used for TCR beta sequencing. Genomic DNA was extracted from the blood cell samples with the Qiagen DNeasy Blood Extraction Kit. A note on this clone: Its antigen remains unidentified.

V was cut back by 5 bases and J by 7 bases, leaving a gap of 8 bases between them. CDR1 WSHSY and CDR2 SAAADI were looked up in the germline V gene. The CDR3 runs 11 amino acids, cysteine and phenylalanine included. Only the CDR3 region is kept as DNA, spanning 33 bases read in frame from base 1. Sequencing was carried out using PBMCs. The chain uses TRBV10-2 and TRBJ2-5, with the D gene call left open. The TCR was taken from a man aged 25 to 40 in good health and CMV-seronegative. For the CDR3, the sequence is CASSFPGTQYF. The nucleotide sequence reads as follows: TGCGCCAGCAGTTTTCCAGGGACCCAGTACTTC.